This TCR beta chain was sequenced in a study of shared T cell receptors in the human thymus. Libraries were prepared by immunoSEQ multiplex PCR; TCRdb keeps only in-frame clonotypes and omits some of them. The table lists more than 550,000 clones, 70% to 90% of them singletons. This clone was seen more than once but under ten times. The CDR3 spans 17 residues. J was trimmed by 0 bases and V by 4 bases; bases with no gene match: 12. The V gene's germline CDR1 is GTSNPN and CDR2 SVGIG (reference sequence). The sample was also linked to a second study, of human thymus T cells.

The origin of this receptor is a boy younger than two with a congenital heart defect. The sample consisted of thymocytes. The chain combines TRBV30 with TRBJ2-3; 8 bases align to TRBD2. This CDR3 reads CAWIGPGVAGSTDTQYF. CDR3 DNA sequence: TGTGCCTGGATAGGCCCGGGAGTAGCGGGGAGCACAGATACGCAGTATTTT.